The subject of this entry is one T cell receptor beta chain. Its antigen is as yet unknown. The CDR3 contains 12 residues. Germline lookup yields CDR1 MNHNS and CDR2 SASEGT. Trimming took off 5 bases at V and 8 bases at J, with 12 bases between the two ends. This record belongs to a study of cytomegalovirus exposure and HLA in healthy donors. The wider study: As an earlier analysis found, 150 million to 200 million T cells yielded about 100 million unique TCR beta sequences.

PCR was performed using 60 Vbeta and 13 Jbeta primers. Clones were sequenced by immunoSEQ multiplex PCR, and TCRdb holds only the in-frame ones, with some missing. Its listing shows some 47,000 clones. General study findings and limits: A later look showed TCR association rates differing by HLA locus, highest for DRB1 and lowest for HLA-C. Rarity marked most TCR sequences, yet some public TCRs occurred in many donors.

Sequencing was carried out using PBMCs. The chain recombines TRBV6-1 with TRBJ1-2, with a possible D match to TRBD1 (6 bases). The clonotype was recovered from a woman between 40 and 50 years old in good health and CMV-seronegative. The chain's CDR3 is CASSTQGHGYTF. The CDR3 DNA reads TGTGCCAGCAGTACACAGGGACACGGCTACACCTTC.